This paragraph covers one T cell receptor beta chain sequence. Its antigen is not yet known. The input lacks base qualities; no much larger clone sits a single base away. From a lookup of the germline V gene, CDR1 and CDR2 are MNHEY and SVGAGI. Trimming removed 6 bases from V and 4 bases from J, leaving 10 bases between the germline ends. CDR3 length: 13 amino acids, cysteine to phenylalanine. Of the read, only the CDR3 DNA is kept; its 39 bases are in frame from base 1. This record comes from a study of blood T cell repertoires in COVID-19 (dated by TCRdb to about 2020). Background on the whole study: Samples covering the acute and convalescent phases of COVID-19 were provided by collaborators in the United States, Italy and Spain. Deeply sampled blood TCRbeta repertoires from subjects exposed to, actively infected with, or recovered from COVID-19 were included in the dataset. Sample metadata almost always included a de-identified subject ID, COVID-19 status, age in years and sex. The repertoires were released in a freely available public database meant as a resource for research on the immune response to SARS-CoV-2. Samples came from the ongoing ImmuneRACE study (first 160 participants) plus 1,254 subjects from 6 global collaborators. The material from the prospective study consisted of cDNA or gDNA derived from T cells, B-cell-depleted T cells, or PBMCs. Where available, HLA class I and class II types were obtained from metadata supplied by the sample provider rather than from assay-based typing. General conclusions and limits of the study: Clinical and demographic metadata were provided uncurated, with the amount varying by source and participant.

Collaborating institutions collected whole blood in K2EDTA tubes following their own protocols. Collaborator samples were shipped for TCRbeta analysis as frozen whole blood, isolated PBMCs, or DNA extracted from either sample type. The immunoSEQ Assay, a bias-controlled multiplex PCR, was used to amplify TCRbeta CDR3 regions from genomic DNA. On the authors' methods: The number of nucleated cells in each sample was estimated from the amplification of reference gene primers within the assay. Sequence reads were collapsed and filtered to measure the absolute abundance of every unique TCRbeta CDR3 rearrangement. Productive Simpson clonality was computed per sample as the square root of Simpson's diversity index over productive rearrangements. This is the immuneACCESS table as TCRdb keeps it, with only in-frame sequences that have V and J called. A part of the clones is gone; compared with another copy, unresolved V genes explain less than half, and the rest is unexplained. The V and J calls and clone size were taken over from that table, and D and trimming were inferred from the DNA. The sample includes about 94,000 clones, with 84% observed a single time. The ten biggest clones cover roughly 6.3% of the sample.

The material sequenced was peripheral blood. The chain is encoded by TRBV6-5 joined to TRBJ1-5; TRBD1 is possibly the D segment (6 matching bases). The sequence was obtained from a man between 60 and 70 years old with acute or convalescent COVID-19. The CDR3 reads CASRLTGNQPQHF. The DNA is TGTGCCAGCAGATTGACAGGTAATCAGCCCCAGCATTTT.